The 25 T cell receptor beta chains given below trace back to one sample, sequenced in a study of beta chain features in type 1 diabetes. Expressed TCRB transcripts got sequenced, as all isolated RNA was reverse transcribed. Clones were sequenced by immunoSEQ multiplex PCR, and TCRdb holds only the in-frame ones, with some missing. The sample carries approximately 270,000 clones, more than 13% recorded once. Their target antigens are unknown. Study results and caveats: All four CD4+ subsets of Type 1 diabetes patients contained TCRB CDR3s that were moderately but significantly shorter.

Sample: naive CD4+ T cells from blood. These receptors all stem from a man aged 25-45 years with type 1 diabetes.

Comments on this clone: This sample includes further DNA sequences coding for the same CDR3. The chain combines TRBV28 with TRBJ1-1; tentatively, D is TRBD1 (5 bases). CDR3 size: 13 residues. Germline assignment: CDR1 MDHEN and CDR2 SYDVKM. With 1 base removed from V and 4 bases from J, the gap between germline ends came to 7 bases. In DNA form, the CDR3 reads TGTGCCAGCAGTTTATCCGGGGGCACTGAAGCTTTCTTT. Translation: CASSLSGGTEAFF.

The chain links TRBV14 to TRBJ1-1; TRBD1 matches 7 bases. V lost 4 bases and J lost 2; bases outside the gene matches: 7. The CDR3 has 15 residues. Germline V gene data show CDR1 as SGHDN and CDR2 as FVKESK. The CDR3 is CASSPGQVFNTEAFF. The CDR3 nucleotides are TGTGCCAGCAGCCCCGGACAGGTCTTCAACACTGAAGCTTTCTTT.

V gene TRBV27 combines with J gene TRBJ1-2, with 10 bases that match TRBD1. The ends lost 3 bases at V and 2 bases at J; junction bases unmatched: 0. CDR3 length: 14 residues. From germline, CDR1 is MNHEY and CDR2 SMNVEV (reference sequence). CDR3 nucleotide sequence: TGTGCCAGCAGTTTGGACAGGGGGAACTATGGCTACACCTTC. It codes for CASSLDRGNYGYTF.

This clone is a singleton in its sample. The chain employs TRBV19 and TRBJ1-2; no definite D call. Between the trimmed V and J ends, which lost 3 bases and 1 base, there was a span of 6 bases. CDR3 size: 13 residues. CDR1 and CDR2 from the germline V gene are LNHDA and SQIVND (reference sequence). CDR3 protein: CASSIQDNYGYTF. CDR3 coding DNA: TGTGCCAGTAGTATTCAGGATAACTATGGCTACACCTTC.

This clone turned up a few times. The chain has TRBV9 and TRBJ2-1, with D possibly being TRBD2 (6 bases). V lost 2 bases and J 7 bases, leaving 16 bases between the germline ends. This CDR3 contains 15 residues. In germline, CDR1 is SGDLS, CDR2 YYNGEE. CDR3 loop: CASSVGQTRTNEQFF. The DNA of the CDR3 is TGTGCCAGCAGCGTTGGTCAGACTAGAACGAATGAGCAGTTCTTC. Together with reference TRBV9 and TRBJ2-1, the CDR3 gives the full variable domain: DSGVTQTPKHLITATGQRVTLRCSPRSGDLSVYWYQQSLDQGLQFLIQYYNGEERAKGNILERFSAQQFPDLHSELNLSSLELGDSALYFCASSVGQTRTNEQFFGPGTRLTVL.

There are a few counts of this clone. This chain joins TRBV19 and TRBJ2-1, with D perhaps matching TRBD1 (6 bases). Germline CDR1 reads LNHDA; CDR2 reads SQIVND (reference sequence). Trimming stripped 2 bases from V and 7 bases from J, with 18 bases between. The CDR3 extends over 16 amino acids. CDR3 amino acids: CASSIFSSWDKNEQFF. CDR3 DNA: TGTGCCAGTAGTATATTCTCGAGTTGGGACAAAAATGAGCAGTTCTTC. The complete variable domain, with remaining parts taken from reference TRBV19 and TRBJ2-1, reads DGGITQSPKYLFRKEGQNVTLSCEQNLNHDAMYWYRQDPGQGLRLIYYSQIVNDFQKGDIAEGYSVSREKKESFPLTVTSAQKNPTAFYLCASSIFSSWDKNEQFFGPGTRLTVL.

This clone was detected a few times. The V gene is TRBV2, the J gene TRBJ2-2; TRBD1 is a possible D gene (5 bases). The germline V gene has CDR1 SNHLY and CDR2 FYNNEI. Trimming removed 5 bases from V and 7 bases from J, with 8 bases in between. This CDR3 region has 12 residues. In DNA, the CDR3 is TGTGCCAGCAGTAAAAGGGGCGGGGAGCTGTTTTTT. Its protein is CASSKRGGELFF.

This clone was picked up a small number of times. The chain uses TRBV25-1 and TRBJ1-5; 10 nucleotides align to TRBD1. This CDR3 is built from 18 residues. The germline CDR1 and CDR2 sequences are MGHDK and SYGVNS. The V and J ends lost 2 bases and 3 bases, in that order; junction bases with no gene match: 10. CDR3 sequence: CASSETGDRGPDNQPQHF. The CDR3, as DNA: TGTGCCAGCAGTGAAACCGGTGACAGGGGGCCAGACAATCAGCCCCAGCATTTT. Drawing the rest from reference TRBV25-1 and TRBJ1-5, the complete variable domain is EADIYQTPRYLVIGTGKKITLECSQTMGHDKMYWYQQDPGMELHLIHYSYGVNSTEKGDLSSESTVSRIRTEHFPLTLESARPSHTSQYLCASSETGDRGPDNQPQHFGDGTRLSIL.

This clone came up a few times. The chain joins TRBV28 to TRBJ1-5; D is possibly TRBD1 (5 bases). V lost 8 bases to trimming and J lost 6 bases, with 5 bases between them. CDR3 length equals 10 residues. Looked up from germline, CDR1 is MDHEN and CDR2 is SYDVKM. The CDR3 reads CASGAQPQHF. As DNA, the CDR3 is TGTGCCAGCGGGGCTCAGCCCCAGCATTTT.

This clone was observed a handful of times. J is TRBJ2-6 and V is TRBV28, with TRBD1 matching over 9 bases. Germline V gene data show CDR1 as MDHEN and CDR2 as SYDVKM. The CDR3 has 15 amino acids. The V and J ends lost 7 bases and 4 bases, in that order; junction bases with no gene match: 5. The CDR3 coding sequence is TGTGCCAGCAACACAGGGGGCGGAGGGGCCAACGTCCTGACTTTC. Translation: CASNTGGGGANVLTF.

The table lists this clone with a few counts. The chain uses TRBV12-5 and TRBJ2-1; 10 nucleotides align to TRBD2. The V gene's germline CDR1 is LGHNT and CDR2 FRNRAP. V shed 5 bases and J 10 bases; nucleotides not matched to a gene: 2. The CDR3 covers 12 residues. CDR3 nucleotide sequence: TGTGCTAGTGGTCAGACTAGCGGGGAGCAGTTCTTC. Encoded protein: CASGQTSGEQFF. Variable domain in full (rest from reference TRBV12-5 and TRBJ2-1): DARVTQTPRHKVTEMGQEVTMRCQPILGHNTVFWYRQTMMQGLELLAYFRNRAPLDDSGMPKDRFSAEMPDATLATLKIQPSEPRDSAVYFCASGQTSGEQFFGPGTRLTVL.

In this sample, this clone turned up a few times. The CDR3 reads CAWSVLIAKSLYF. In nucleotides, the CDR3 is TGTGCCTGGAGTGTACTCATTGCCAAATCACTGTACTTC. This sequence joins TRBV30 and TRBJ2-7; unclear D gene. CDR1 is GTSNPN and CDR2 is SVGIG in the germline V gene (reference sequence). V lost 0 bases and J 12 bases, leaving 18 bases between the germline ends. The CDR3 runs 13 residues. The whole variable domain, filled in from reference TRBV30 and TRBJ2-7, reads SQTIHQWPATLVQPVGSPLSLECTVEGTSNPNLYWYRQAAGRGLQLLFYSVGIGQISSEVPQNLSASRPQDRQFILSSKKLLLSDSGFYLCAWSVLIAKSLYFGPGTRLTVT.

This clone was counted between two and nine times. V and J are TRBV7-9 and TRBJ2-1; 10 bases map to TRBD2. Germline assignment: CDR1 SEHNR and CDR2 FQNEAQ (reference sequence). V shed 3 bases and J 6 bases; nucleotides not matched to a gene: 8. This CDR3 comprises 16 residues. Written as DNA, the CDR3 is TGTGCCAGCAGCTTCGAACTAGCGGGACCTACCAATGAGCAGTTCTTC. Amino acid sequence: CASSFELAGPTNEQFF.

The chain links TRBV5-1 to TRBJ2-1; D gene unclear. V shed 5 bases and J shed 0 bases, with 9 bases lying between them. The CDR3 extends over 14 amino acids. The germline V gene encodes CDR1 SGHRS and CDR2 YFSETQ. The CDR3: CASRPYGSYNEQFF. As DNA, the CDR3 is TGCGCCAGCAGGCCCTATGGCTCCTACAATGAGCAGTTCTTC.

This clone was found a few times. This sequence joins TRBV30 and TRBJ1-1, with a weak D call TRBD1 (6 bases). The CDR3 is made up of 11 amino acids. Trimming took off 0 bases at V and 8 bases at J, with 7 bases between the two ends. Looked up from germline, CDR1 is GTSNPN and CDR2 is SVGIG (reference sequence). CDR3 loop: CAWSVQGEAFF. CDR3 nucleotides: TGTGCCTGGAGTGTACAGGGAGAAGCTTTCTTT.

In DNA form, the CDR3 reads TGTGCCACTACCGGGGCAGGGGCTAATGAAAAACTGTTTTTT. It encodes CATTGAGANEKLFF. This chain connects TRBV25-1 to TRBJ1-4, with a weak D call TRBD1 (6 bases). The CDR3 length is 14 residues. Germline CDR1 reads MGHDK; CDR2 reads SYGVNS. The V end lost 10 bases, the J end lost 3 bases, and 15 bases lay between the germline ends.

This clone was picked up a small number of times. This chain uses TRBV6-1 with TRBJ2-6; a weak D match, TRBD1 (6 bases). V was shortened by 4 bases and J by 10 bases, with 14 bases between the two germline ends. CDR1 and CDR2 from the germline V gene are MNHNS and SASEGT. The length of the CDR3 is 14 residues. In DNA form, the CDR3 reads TGTGCCAGCAGTGTTCCAGGGGCGGCTAACGTCCTGACTTTC. It encodes CASSVPGAANVLTF.

The chain has TRBV28 and TRBJ2-7, with 9 bases aligning to TRBD1. CDR3 length: 15 residues. Trimming removed 5 bases from V and 5 bases from J; junction bases left unmatched: 10. Germline loops: CDR1 MDHEN, CDR2 SYDVKM. The CDR3: CASSLPGTGIHEQYF. CDR3 DNA: TGTGCCAGCAGTCTGCCCGGGACAGGGATCCACGAGCAGTACTTC.

J is TRBJ1-4 and V is TRBV7-9; D gene uncertain. The CDR3 is 15 amino acids. The V gene's germline CDR1 is SEHNR and CDR2 FQNEAQ (reference sequence). CDR3 DNA sequence: TGTGTAACCCGCGAAGGAGATCTTCGTAATGAAAAACTGTTTTTT. Translation gives CVTREGDLRNEKLFF. Full variable domain (remainder filled in from reference TRBV7-9 and TRBJ1-4): DTGVSQNPRHKITKRGQNVTFRCDPISEHNRLYWYRQTLGQGPEFLTYFQNEAQLEKSRLLSDRFSAERPKGSFSTLEIQRTEQGDSAMYLCVTREGDLRNEKLFFGSGTQLSVL.

This clone was detected a few times. This chain connects TRBV4-2 to TRBJ2-1; 8 bases fit TRBD1. V lost 4 bases to trimming and J lost 5 bases; unmatched junction nucleotides: 7. Germline V gene lookup returns CDR1 LGHNA and CDR2 YNFKEQ. The CDR3 covers 15 residues. This CDR3 reads CASSLTGANNNEQFF. CDR3 sequence (DNA): TGTGCCAGCAGCCTGACAGGGGCGAACAACAATGAGCAGTTCTTC.

V gene TRBV5-1 combines with J gene TRBJ2-7; possibly TRBD2 for D (6 bases). The V gene lost 4 bases and the J gene lost 4 bases, with 18 bases spanning the gap. CDR1 SGHRS and CDR2 YFSETQ come from the germline V gene. The CDR3 runs 15 residues. CDR3 sequence: CASSAVGGISYEQYF. In DNA form, the CDR3 reads TGCGCCAGCAGCGCCGTTGGCGGGATTTCGTACGAGCAGTACTTC.

The chain couples TRBV19 to TRBJ2-1; perhaps TRBD2 as D (6 bases). CDR1 is LNHDA and CDR2 is SQIVND in the germline V gene (reference sequence). V gave up 1 base and J gave up 5 bases, with 9 bases separating them. This CDR3 has 14 residues. CDR3 coding DNA: TGTGCCAGTAGTATAGGGAGGGTCGACAATGAGCAGTTCTTC. This encodes CASSIGRVDNEQFF.

This clone was picked up a small number of times. This sequence joins TRBV2 and TRBJ2-5; TRBD2 matches at 9 bases. CDR1 SNHLY and CDR2 FYNNEI come from the germline V gene. Unmatched junction bases numbered 5, after V lost 5 bases and J lost 4 bases. The length of the CDR3 is 14 residues. Here the CDR3 reads CASSLAGARETQYF. The CDR3 bases are TGTGCCAGCAGTTTAGCGGGAGCACGAGAGACCCAGTACTTC.

The rearrangement joins TRBV7-2 to TRBJ2-7; 10 nucleotides match TRBD2. Trimming cost V 5 bases and J 0 bases; bases outside gene matches: 13. This CDR3 has 18 residues. Germline lookup yields CDR1 SGHTA and CDR2 FQGNSA. The CDR3 nucleotides are TGTGCCAGCAGCCTCCCGAACCGAAGCGGGAGGGCCTCCTACGAGCAGTACTTC. Translated, it gives CASSLPNRSGRASYEQYF.

This clone occurred a few times. The chain uses TRBV5-1 and TRBJ2-1, with TRBD2 identical over 14 bases. This CDR3 region has 15 residues. CDR1 is SGHRS, CDR2 YFSETQ, per germline. The V segment lost 4 bases and the J segment 9 bases; nucleotides outside the gene matches: 6. The DNA of the CDR3 is TGCGCCAGCAGCATAGGGACTAGCGGGAGAGGTGAGCAGTTCTTC. This sequence encodes CASSIGTSGRGEQFF.